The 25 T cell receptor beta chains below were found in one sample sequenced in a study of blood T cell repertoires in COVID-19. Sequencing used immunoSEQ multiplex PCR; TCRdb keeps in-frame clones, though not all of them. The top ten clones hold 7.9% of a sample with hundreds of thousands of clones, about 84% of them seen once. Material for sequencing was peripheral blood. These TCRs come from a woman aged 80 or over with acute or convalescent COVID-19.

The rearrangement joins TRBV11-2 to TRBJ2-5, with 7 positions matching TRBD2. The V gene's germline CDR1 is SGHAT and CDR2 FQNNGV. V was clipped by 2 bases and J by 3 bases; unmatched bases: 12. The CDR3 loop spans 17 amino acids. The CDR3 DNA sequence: TGTGCCAGCAGCTTATTGTTTCCGGCTAGCGGCAAAGAGACCCAGTACTTC. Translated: CASSLLFPASGKETQYF.

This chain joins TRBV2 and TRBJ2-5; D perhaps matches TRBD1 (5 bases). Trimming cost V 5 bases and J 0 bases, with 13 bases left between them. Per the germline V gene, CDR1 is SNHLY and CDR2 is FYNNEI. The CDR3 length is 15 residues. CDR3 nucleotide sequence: TGTGCCAGCAGTTTACAGGCGCTGTACCAAGAGACCCAGTACTTC. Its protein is CASSLQALYQETQYF.

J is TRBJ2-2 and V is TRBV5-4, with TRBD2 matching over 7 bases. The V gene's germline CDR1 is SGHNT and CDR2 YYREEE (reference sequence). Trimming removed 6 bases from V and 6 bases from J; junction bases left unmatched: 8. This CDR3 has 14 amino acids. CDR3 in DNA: TGTGCCAGCACGGGGAGGGGCCGTCCCGGGGAGCTGTTTTTT. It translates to CASTGRGRPGELFF.

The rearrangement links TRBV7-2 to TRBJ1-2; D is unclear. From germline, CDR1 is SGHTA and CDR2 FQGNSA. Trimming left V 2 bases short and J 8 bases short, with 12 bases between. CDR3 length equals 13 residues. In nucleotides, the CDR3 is TGTGCCAGCAGCTTACAGGATACACTGGGCTACACCTTC. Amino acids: CASSLQDTLGYTF.

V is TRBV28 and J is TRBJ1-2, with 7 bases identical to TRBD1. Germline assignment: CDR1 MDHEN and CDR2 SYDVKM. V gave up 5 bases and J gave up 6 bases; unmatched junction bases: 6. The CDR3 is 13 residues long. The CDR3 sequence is CASSVQGFNGYTF. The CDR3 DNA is TGTGCCAGCAGTGTACAGGGGTTCAATGGCTACACCTTC.

The CDR3 reads CASSTRGGRNEQFF. The CDR3 DNA is TGTGCCAGCAGTACCCGGGGGGGTCGCAATGAGCAGTTCTTC. This chain connects TRBV7-3 to TRBJ2-1, with 8 bases that match TRBD2. This CDR3 is built from 14 residues. V gave up 6 bases and J gave up 6 bases; unmatched junction bases: 7. CDR1 and CDR2 (germline): SGHTA, FQGTGA.

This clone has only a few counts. Written as DNA, the CDR3 is TGTGCCAGCAGCCCCGGACTAGCGGGGGCATACTACGAGCAGTACTTC. Amino acids: CASSPGLAGAYYEQYF. V and J are TRBV5-4 and TRBJ2-7, with 13 bases matching TRBD2. V dropped 4 bases and J dropped 3; count of bases not matched to a gene: 7. The germline CDR1 and CDR2 sequences are SGHNT and YYREEE (reference sequence). The CDR3 is 16 residues long.

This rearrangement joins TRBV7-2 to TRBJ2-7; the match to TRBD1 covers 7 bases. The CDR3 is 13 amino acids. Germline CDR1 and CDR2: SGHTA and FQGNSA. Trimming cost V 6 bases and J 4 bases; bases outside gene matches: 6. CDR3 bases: TGTGCCAGCAGACCTCCGACAGGGTACGAGCAGTACTTC. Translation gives CASRPPTGYEQYF.

CDR3 loop: CASSIPHRRGINNSPLHF. The CDR3 DNA reads TGTGCCAGTAGTATCCCACATCGTCGGGGGATTAACAATTCACCCCTCCACTTT. This sequence joins TRBV19 and TRBJ1-6, with a possible D match to TRBD1 (5 bases). Germline CDR1 is LNHDA and CDR2 is SQIVND (reference sequence). The germline V and J ends were trimmed by 3 bases and 7 bases, with 22 bases remaining between them. This CDR3 has 18 residues. The full variable domain, completed using reference TRBV19 and TRBJ1-6, is DGGITQSPKYLFRKEGQNVTLSCEQNLNHDAMYWYRQDPGQGLRLIYYSQIVNDFQKGDIAEGYSVSREKKESFPLTVTSAQKNPTAFYLCASSIPHRRGINNSPLHFGNGTRLTVT.

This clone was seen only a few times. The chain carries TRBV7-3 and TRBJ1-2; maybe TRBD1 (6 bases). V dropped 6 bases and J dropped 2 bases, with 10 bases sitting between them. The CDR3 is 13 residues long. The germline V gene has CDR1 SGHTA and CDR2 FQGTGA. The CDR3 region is CASSPDRNYGYTF. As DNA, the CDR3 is TGTGCCAGCAGTCCCGACAGGAACTATGGCTACACCTTC.

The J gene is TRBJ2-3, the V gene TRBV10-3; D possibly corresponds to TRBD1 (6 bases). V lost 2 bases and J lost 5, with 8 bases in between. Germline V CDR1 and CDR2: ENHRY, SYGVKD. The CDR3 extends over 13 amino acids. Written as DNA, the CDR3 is TGTGCCATCAGTGAGGTAGGGGGAGATACGCAGTATTTT. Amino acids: CAISEVGGDTQYF.

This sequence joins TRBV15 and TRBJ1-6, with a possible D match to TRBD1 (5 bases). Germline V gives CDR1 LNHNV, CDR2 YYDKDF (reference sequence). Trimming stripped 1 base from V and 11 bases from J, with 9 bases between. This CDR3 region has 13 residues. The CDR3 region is CATSRAGLTPLHF. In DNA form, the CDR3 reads TGTGCCACCAGCAGAGCAGGGTTAACACCCCTCCACTTT.

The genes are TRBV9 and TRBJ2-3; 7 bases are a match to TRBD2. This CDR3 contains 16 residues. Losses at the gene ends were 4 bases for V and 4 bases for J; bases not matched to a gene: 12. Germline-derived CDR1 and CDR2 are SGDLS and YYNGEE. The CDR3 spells CASSLTRTRHPDTQYF. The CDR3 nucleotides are TGTGCCAGCAGCCTTACGAGGACTAGACATCCAGATACGCAGTATTTT.

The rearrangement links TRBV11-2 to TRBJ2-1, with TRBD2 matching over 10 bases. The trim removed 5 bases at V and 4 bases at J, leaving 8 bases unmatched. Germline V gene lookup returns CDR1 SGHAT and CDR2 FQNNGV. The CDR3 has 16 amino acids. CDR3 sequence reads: CASSLNSGGAYNEQFF. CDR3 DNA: TGTGCCAGCAGCCTCAACAGCGGGGGGGCGTACAATGAGCAGTTCTTC.

The CDR3 reads CSASSSEETQYF. As DNA, the CDR3 is TGCAGTGCTAGTTCGTCAGAAGAGACCCAGTACTTC. The gene calls are TRBV20-1 and TRBJ2-5; D ambiguous. Germline CDR1 reads DFQATT; CDR2 reads SNEGSKA (reference sequence). The CDR3 sequence is 12 residues long. Trimming took off 3 bases at V and 3 bases at J, with 8 bases between the two ends.

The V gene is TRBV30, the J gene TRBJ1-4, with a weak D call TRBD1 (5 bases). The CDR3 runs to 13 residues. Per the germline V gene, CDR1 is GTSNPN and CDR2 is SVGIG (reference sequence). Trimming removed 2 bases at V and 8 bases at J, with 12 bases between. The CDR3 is CAWSSQRQEKLFF. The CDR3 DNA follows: TGTGCCTGGAGTTCACAGCGACAGGAAAAACTGTTTTTT. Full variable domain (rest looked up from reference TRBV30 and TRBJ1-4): SQTIHQWPATLVQPVGSPLSLECTVEGTSNPNLYWYRQAAGRGLQLLFYSVGIGQISSEVPQNLSASRPQDRQFILSSKKLLLSDSGFYLCAWSSQRQEKLFFGSGTQLSVL.

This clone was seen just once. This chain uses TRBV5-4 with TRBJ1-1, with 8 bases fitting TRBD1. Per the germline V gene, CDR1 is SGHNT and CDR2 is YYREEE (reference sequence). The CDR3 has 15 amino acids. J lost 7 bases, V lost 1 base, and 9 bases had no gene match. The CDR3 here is CASSLPAGGAVEAFF. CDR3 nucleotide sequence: TGTGCCAGCAGCTTGCCGGCAGGGGGCGCGGTTGAAGCTTTCTTT.

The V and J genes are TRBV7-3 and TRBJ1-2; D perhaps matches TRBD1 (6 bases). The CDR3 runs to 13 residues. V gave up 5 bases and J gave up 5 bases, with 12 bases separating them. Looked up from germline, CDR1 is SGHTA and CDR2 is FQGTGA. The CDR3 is CASSTGPGYGYTF. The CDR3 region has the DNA TGTGCCAGCAGCACAGGGCCAGGGTATGGCTACACCTTC.

The CDR3, as DNA: TGTGCCAGCAGTTACTCGAGGACAGGGGGTAATCAGCCCCAGCATTTT. Amino acid sequence: CASSYSRTGGNQPQHF. The rearrangement uses TRBV6-5 and TRBJ1-5, with TRBD1 matching 10 bases. CDR1 is MNHEY, CDR2 SVGAGI, per germline. The CDR3 sequence is 16 residues long. Losses at the gene ends were 0 bases for V and 4 bases for J; bases not matched to a gene: 3.

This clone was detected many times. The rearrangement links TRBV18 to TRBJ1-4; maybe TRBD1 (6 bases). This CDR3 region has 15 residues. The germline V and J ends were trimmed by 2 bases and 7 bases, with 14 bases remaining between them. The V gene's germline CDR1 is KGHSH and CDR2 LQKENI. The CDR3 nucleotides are TGTGCCAGCTCACCAAAGGGGGACCCAAGTGAAAAACTGTTTTTT. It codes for CASSPKGDPSEKLFF.

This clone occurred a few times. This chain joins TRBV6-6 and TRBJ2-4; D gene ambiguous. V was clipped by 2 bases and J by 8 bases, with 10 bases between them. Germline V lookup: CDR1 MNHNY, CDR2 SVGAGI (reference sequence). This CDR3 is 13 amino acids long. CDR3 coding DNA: TGTGCCAGCAGTTACGAACCTGCAGACATTCAGTACTTC. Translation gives CASSYEPADIQYF.

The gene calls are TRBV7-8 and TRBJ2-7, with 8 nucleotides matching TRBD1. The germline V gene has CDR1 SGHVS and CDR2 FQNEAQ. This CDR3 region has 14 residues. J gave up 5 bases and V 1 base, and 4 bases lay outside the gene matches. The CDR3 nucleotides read TGTGCCAGCAGCTTAGGGCCGGGACAGGACGAGCAGTACTTC. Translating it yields CASSLGPGQDEQYF.

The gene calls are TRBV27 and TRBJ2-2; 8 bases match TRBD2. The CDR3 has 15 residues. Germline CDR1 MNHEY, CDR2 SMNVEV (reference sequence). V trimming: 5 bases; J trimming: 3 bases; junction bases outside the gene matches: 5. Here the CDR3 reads CASSGLAIDTGELFF. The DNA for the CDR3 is TGTGCCAGCAGTGGACTAGCTATCGACACCGGGGAGCTGTTTTTT.

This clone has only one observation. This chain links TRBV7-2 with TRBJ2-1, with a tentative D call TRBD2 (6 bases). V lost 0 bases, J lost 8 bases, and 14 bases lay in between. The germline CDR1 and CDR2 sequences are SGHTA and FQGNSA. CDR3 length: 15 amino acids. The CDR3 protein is CASSLAGSTRHEQFF. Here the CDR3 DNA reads TGTGCCAGCAGCTTAGCGGGGTCGACTAGACATGAGCAGTTCTTC. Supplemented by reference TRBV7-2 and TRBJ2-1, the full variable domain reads GAGVSQSPSNKVTEKGKDVELRCDPISGHTALYWYRQSLGQGLEFLIYFQGNSAPDKSGLPSDRFSAERTGGSVSTLTIQRTQQEDSAVYLCASSLAGSTRHEQFFGPGTRLTVL.

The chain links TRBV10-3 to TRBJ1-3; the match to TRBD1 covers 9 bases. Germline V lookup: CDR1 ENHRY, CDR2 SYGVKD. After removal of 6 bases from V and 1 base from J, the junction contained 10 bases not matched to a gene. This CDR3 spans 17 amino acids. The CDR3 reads CAIRDLTGGASGNTIYF. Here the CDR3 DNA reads TGTGCCATCAGGGATCTAACAGGGGGCGCGTCTGGAAACACCATATATTTT.